This TCR beta chain is from a study of cytomegalovirus exposure and HLA in healthy donors. The PCR was carried out with 60 Vbeta primers and 13 Jbeta primers. The repertoire was sequenced with immunoSEQ multiplex PCR; TCRdb's copy has only in-frame clones and lacks some. The sample lists 120,000 to 150,000 clones, under 90% occurring once. CDR1 SGHRS and CDR2 YFSETQ come from the germline V gene. The CDR3 contains 17 residues. V was clipped by 3 bases and J by 0 bases, with 15 bases between them. This clone came up once. The clonotype originates from a boy aged 2 to 10 in good health and CMV-seronegative. The sample taken for sequencing was PBMCs. The rearrangement uses TRBV5-1 and TRBJ1-4; tentatively, D is TRBD1 (6 bases). The CDR3 here is CASSSYGTTATNEKLFF. The CDR3 DNA reads TGCGCCAGCAGCTCCTACGGGACAACTGCAACTAATGAAAAACTGTTTTTT.